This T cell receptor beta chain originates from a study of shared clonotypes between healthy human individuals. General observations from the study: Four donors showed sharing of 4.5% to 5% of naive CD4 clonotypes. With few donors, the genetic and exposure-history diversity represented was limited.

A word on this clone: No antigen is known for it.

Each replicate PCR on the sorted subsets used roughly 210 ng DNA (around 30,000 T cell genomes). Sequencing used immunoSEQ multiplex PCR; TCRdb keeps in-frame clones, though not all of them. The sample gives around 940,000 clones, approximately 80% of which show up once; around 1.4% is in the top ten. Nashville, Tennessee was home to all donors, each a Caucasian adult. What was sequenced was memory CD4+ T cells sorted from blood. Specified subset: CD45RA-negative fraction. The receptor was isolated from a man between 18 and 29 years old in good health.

The CDR3 sequence: CASSLRLPGGPRTEQYF. The CDR3 coding sequence is TGTGCCAGCAGTTTAAGGCTCCCAGGGGGCCCAAGGACTGAGCAGTACTTC. V and J are TRBV27 and TRBJ2-7; 8 bases line up with TRBD1. Germline loops: CDR1 MNHEY, CDR2 SMNVEV (reference sequence). V was clipped by 2 bases and J by 7 bases; unmatched bases: 16. The CDR3 sequence is 17 residues long.